The TCR beta chain under discussion was sequenced for a study of blood T cells in healthy people across ages. Study-wide context: Researchers report that template switching captured about one barcoded beta molecule per two T cells. Overall study results and limits: Investigators treated diversity estimates from one million T cells as underestimates. TCR beta diversity per million T cells fell roughly linearly with age.

The use of a sample-barcoded 5' primer and a J-beta primer mix characterized a second PCR of roughly 6 to 11 cycles. TCRdb reprocessed the 5' RACE reads with MiXCR, giving one entry per CDR3 protein. The repertoire holds over 950,000 distinct CDR3 sequences, with roughly 47% as singletons. CDR1 is MNHEY, CDR2 SMNVEV, per germline (reference sequence). Between the trimmed V and J ends, which lost 1 base and 0 bases, there was a span of 11 bases. The CDR3 is 16 amino acids. In this sample, this clonotype turned up a few times. Antigen specificity is unknown. No fewer than 5.5 micrograms of total RNA were isolated from every sample.

Input material: blood. The chain joins TRBV27 to TRBJ2-3; tentative D call: TRBD1 (5 bases). The origin of this receptor is a woman between 55 and 75 years old in good health. DNA of the CDR3: TGTGCCAGCAGTTTATTGGTGGGGCCTAGCACAGATACGCAGTATTTT. It encodes CASSLLVGPSTDTQYF.